The next 20 T cell receptor beta chains were all read from a single sample in a study of T cell changes during pregnancy in multiple sclerosis. The method was immunoSEQ multiplex PCR; TCRdb's version includes in-frame clones alone and lacks a portion of them. The profile covers some 100,000 clones, with around 93% appearing a single time and around 0.96% taken by the ten largest. The specimen was peripheral blood, collected before pregnancy. These receptors all stem from a female donor with multiple sclerosis, enrolled in a pregnancy study.

V and J are TRBV6-1 and TRBJ1-3; D not resolved. This CDR3 region has 13 residues. Germline V gene data show CDR1 as MNHNS and CDR2 as SASEGT. V was pared by 7 bases and J by 4 bases, with 11 bases between. CDR3 nucleotide sequence: TGTGCCAGCATGGGGTTAGCGGGAAACACCATATATTTT. This sequence encodes CASMGLAGNTIYF.

The chain employs TRBV4-1 and TRBJ2-1; 7 bases align to TRBD1. Germline lookup yields CDR1 MGHRA and CDR2 YSYEKL. The V segment lost 2 bases and the J segment 3 bases; nucleotides outside the gene matches: 7. The CDR3 spans 16 residues. The CDR3 DNA reads as TGCGCCAGCAGCCAAAATACAGGGGCCAACTACAATGAGCAGTTCTTC. It is translated as CASSQNTGANYNEQFF.

V and J are TRBV30 and TRBJ1-2; TRBD1 agrees at 10 bases. Germline assignment: CDR1 GTSNPN and CDR2 SVGIG (reference sequence). The CDR3 is made up of 14 amino acids. The V and J ends lost 3 bases and 2 bases, in that order; junction bases with no gene match: 3. Written as DNA, the CDR3 is TGTGCCTGGAGGGGGGGACAGGGGAACTATGGCTACACCTTC. This encodes CAWRGGQGNYGYTF.

This rearrangement joins TRBV27 to TRBJ1-5, with a weak D call TRBD1 (5 bases). Trimming stripped 2 bases from V and 7 bases from J, with 12 bases between. The CDR3 loop spans 14 amino acids. The germline V gene has CDR1 MNHEY and CDR2 SMNVEV (reference sequence). CDR3 protein: CASSLGRARQPQHF. CDR3 nucleotides: TGTGCCAGCAGTTTAGGCAGGGCTCGCCAGCCCCAGCATTTT.

This sequence joins TRBV27 and TRBJ1-1; TRBD1 might be the D (6 bases). V lost 4 bases and J 6 bases, leaving 15 bases between the germline ends. Per germline, CDR1 MNHEY and CDR2 SMNVEV (reference sequence). This CDR3 has 14 amino acids. In nucleotides, the CDR3 is TGTGCCAGCAGTTCGGGGGGCGGGCTCCCTGAAGCTTTCTTT. Its protein is CASSSGGGLPEAFF.

The table lists this clone with a count of one. J is TRBJ2-7 and V is TRBV7-2; D might be TRBD2 (5 bases). Per the germline V gene, CDR1 is SGHTA and CDR2 is FQGNSA. The CDR3 consists of 16 residues. Trimming removed 2 bases from V and 2 bases from J, with 16 bases in between. CDR3 residues: CASSLSGSGSPYEQYF. CDR3 sequence (DNA): TGTGCCAGCAGCTTATCCGGAAGCGGATCTCCCTACGAGCAGTACTTC. Based on the CDR3 plus reference TRBV7-2 and TRBJ2-7, the full variable domain is GAGVSQSPSNKVTEKGKDVELRCDPISGHTALYWYRQSLGQGLEFLIYFQGNSAPDKSGLPSDRFSAERTGGSVSTLTIQRTQQEDSAVYLCASSLSGSGSPYEQYFGPGTRLTVT.

This clone occurred once. The chain carries TRBV29-1 and TRBJ2-1; 10 bases fit TRBD2. There are 14 residues in the CDR3. The J segment lost 4 bases and the V segment lost 3 bases, leaving 3 bases of the junction unmatched. Germline V lookup: CDR1 SQVTM, CDR2 ANQGSEA. The CDR3: CSVDTSGMYNEQFF. Written as DNA, the CDR3 is TGCAGCGTTGATACTAGCGGGATGTACAATGAGCAGTTCTTC.

The chain has TRBV7-2 and TRBJ2-7, with TRBD1 as a possible D gene (6 bases). This CDR3 is 16 amino acids long. V was trimmed by 4 bases and J by 4 bases, leaving 20 bases between them. CDR1 SGHTA and CDR2 FQGNSA come from the germline V gene. The CDR3 coding sequence is TGTGCCAGCAGCTCCTCAGGGGCCATGGGACCTTACGAGCAGTACTTC. It codes for CASSSSGAMGPYEQYF.

The genes are TRBV7-9 and TRBJ2-1; TRBD2 is a possible D gene (6 bases). Germline CDR1 is SEHNR and CDR2 is FQNEAQ (reference sequence). CDR3 length: 15 residues. V was pared by 2 bases and J by 8 bases, with 16 bases between. CDR3 residues: CASSLLAGSSDEQFF. The DNA for the CDR3 is TGTGCCAGCAGCTTATTGGCGGGAAGTTCGGATGAGCAGTTCTTC.

The chain carries TRBV6-1 and TRBJ2-2, with D perhaps TRBD1 (6 bases). Trimming cost V 7 bases and J 3 bases, with 12 bases left between them. The V gene's germline CDR1 is MNHNS and CDR2 SASEGT. The CDR3 sequence is 14 residues long. The CDR3 loop reads CASILGAHTGELFF. As DNA, the CDR3 is TGTGCCAGCATCCTGGGGGCACACACCGGGGAGCTGTTTTTT.

This CDR3 reads CASAGGRGQPQHF. Here the CDR3 DNA reads TGTGCCAGCGCCGGGGGAAGGGGTCAGCCCCAGCATTTT. J is TRBJ1-5 and V is TRBV27; a weak D match, TRBD1 (5 bases). The germline gives CDR1 MNHEY, CDR2 SMNVEV (reference sequence). CDR3 length: 13 amino acids. The germline V and J ends were trimmed by 8 bases and 6 bases, with 14 bases remaining between them.

The rearrangement joins TRBV5-1 to TRBJ2-7; 7 bases align to TRBD1. J lost 6 bases, V lost 10 bases, and 19 bases had no gene match. The CDR3 is made up of 15 amino acids. Germline V CDR1 and CDR2: SGHRS, YFSETQ. The DNA of the CDR3 is TGCGCCTCATGGTCCGGGGACAGCCTAAGTTTCGAGCAGTACTTC. Amino acids: CASWSGDSLSFEQYF. The variable domain in full, with the rest retrieved from reference TRBV5-1 and TRBJ2-7, is KAGVTQTPRYLIKTRGQQVTLSCSPISGHRSVSWYQQTPGQGLQFLFEYFSETQRNKGNFPGRFSGRQFSNSRSEMNVSTLELGDSALYLCASWSGDSLSFEQYFGPGTRLTVT.

The chain employs TRBV9 and TRBJ1-1; D gene ambiguous. The germline gives CDR1 SGDLS, CDR2 YYNGEE. The CDR3 runs 11 residues. Trimming left V 4 bases short and J 3 bases short, with 4 bases between. The CDR3 bases are TGTGCCAGCAGCCGGGACACTGAAGCTTTCTTT. Residues: CASSRDTEAFF.

This chain joins TRBV7-9 and TRBJ2-5, with 10 nucleotides matching TRBD1. This CDR3 has 14 residues. The V and J ends lost 3 bases and 4 bases, in that order; junction bases with no gene match: 2. Per the germline V gene, CDR1 is SEHNR and CDR2 is FQNEAQ (reference sequence). The CDR3 nucleotides are TGTGCCAGCAGCTTGGACAGGGGGAGAGAGACCCAGTACTTC. Translation gives CASSLDRGRETQYF.

CDR3 in amino acids: CAISESLGGPYEQYF. The CDR3 nucleotides are TGTGCCATCAGTGAGTCTCTGGGAGGGCCTTACGAGCAGTACTTC. The rearrangement links TRBV10-3 to TRBJ2-7; 7 nucleotides agree with TRBD2. The CDR3 totals 15 residues. The germline gives CDR1 ENHRY, CDR2 SYGVKD. With 0 bases clipped from V and 4 bases from J, the junction kept 6 bases outside the gene matches.

The chain couples TRBV15 to TRBJ1-2, with 7 positions matching TRBD1. The CDR3 extends over 14 amino acids. V shed 5 bases and J 0 bases; nucleotides not matched to a gene: 3. Germline CDR1 is LNHNV and CDR2 is YYDKDF (reference sequence). In nucleotides, the CDR3 is TGTGCCACCAGCGCCGGGACAGCTAACTATGGCTACACCTTC. Its translation: CATSAGTANYGYTF.

The V and J genes are TRBV5-1 and TRBJ1-2, with TRBD1 matching 9 bases. Germline V CDR1 and CDR2: SGHRS, YFSETQ. The CDR3 extends over 14 amino acids. With 1 base clipped from V and 8 bases from J, the junction kept 6 bases outside the gene matches. CDR3 region: CASSLTTGGDGYTF. CDR3 DNA: TGCGCCAGCAGCTTGACAACAGGGGGCGACGGCTACACCTTC.

The CDR3 DNA sequence: TGTGCCTGCCCAAACTCCAAGGAGACCCAGTACTTC. Its protein product is CACPNSKETQYF. The chain couples TRBV30 to TRBJ2-5; no firm D call. The CDR3 sequence is 12 residues long. Germline CDR1 and CDR2: GTSNPN and SVGIG (reference sequence). V shed 6 bases and J shed 5 bases, with 13 bases lying between them.

The V call is TRBV2, the J call TRBJ2-1; 7 bases are shared with TRBD2. With V trimmed by 4 bases and J by 4 bases, 4 bases remained unmatched. The CDR3 runs 14 residues. Germline CDR1 SNHLY, CDR2 FYNNEI. In nucleotides, the CDR3 is TGTGCCAGCAGTGGCGGGAGAGGTTACAATGAGCAGTTCTTC. Encoded protein: CASSGGRGYNEQFF.

The chain has TRBV7-2 and TRBJ2-1, with 7 bases lining up with TRBD2. The germline V gene encodes CDR1 SGHTA and CDR2 FQGNSA. V was pared by 1 base and J by 8 bases, with 2 bases of the junction left unmatched. CDR3 length: 13 residues. CDR3 sequence: CASSLGEGYEQFF. The CDR3 DNA reads as TGTGCCAGCAGCTTAGGGGAGGGTTATGAGCAGTTCTTC.